This T cell receptor (beta chain) comes out of a study of blood T cell repertoires in COVID-19. Study-level information: Acute and convalescent COVID-19 samples came from the United States, Italy and Spain. Sources were T cells, B-cell-depleted T cells, or PBMCs; the material itself was cDNA or gDNA.

The assay was immunoSEQ multiplex PCR, and TCRdb's table has in-frame clones only and misses some. Of just under 150,000 clones in the sample, roughly 80% were seen once. With 1 base clipped from V and 2 bases from J, the junction kept 4 bases outside the gene matches. The CDR3 totals 16 residues. Per germline, CDR1 SEHNR and CDR2 FQNEAQ (reference sequence). The V call is TRBV7-9, the J call TRBJ2-3, with 9 nucleotides matching TRBD2. The TCR comes from a human donor in a cohort sampled during active COVID-19. Input material: peripheral blood. The CDR3 DNA sequence: TGTGCCAGCAGCTTAGGGCTAGCGGGGAACACAGATACGCAGTATTTT. Protein sequence: CASSLGLAGNTDTQYF.